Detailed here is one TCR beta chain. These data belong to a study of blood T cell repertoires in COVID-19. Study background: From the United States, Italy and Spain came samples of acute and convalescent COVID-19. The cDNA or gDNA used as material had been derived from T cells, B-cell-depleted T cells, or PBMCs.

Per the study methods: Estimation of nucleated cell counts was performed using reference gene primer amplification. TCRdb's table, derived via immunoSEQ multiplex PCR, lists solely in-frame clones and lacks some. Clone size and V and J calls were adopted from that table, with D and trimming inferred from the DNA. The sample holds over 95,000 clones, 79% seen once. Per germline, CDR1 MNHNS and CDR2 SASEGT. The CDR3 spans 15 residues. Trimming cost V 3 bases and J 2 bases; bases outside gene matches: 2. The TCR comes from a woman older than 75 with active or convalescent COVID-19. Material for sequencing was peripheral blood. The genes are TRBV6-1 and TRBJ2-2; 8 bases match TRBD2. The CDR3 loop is CASSESGGNTGELFF. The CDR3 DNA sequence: TGTGCCAGCAGTGAGAGCGGGGGTAACACCGGGGAGCTGTTTTTT.